This TCR beta chain was captured by sequencing in a study of OX40 agonist ivuxolimab in advanced cancers. Study summary: Dose-escalation patients suffered from hepatocellular carcinoma, melanoma, renal cell or head and neck cancer. The group had a mean age of 60 years, ranged from about 23 to 79, and was 82.7% male.

Concerning this clone: What it binds is unknown.

CDR1 and CDR2 from the germline V gene are MNHEY and SMNVEV (reference sequence). The length of the CDR3 is 16 residues. Trimming at V came to 6 bases and at J to 0 bases, leaving 9 bases not matched to a gene. Using immunoSEQ multiplex PCR, the repertoire was profiled, and TCRdb retains in-frame clones only, with some absent. The table records roughly 66,000 clones, roughly 87% of them present only once. Notes on the study in general: Partial responders at 0.1-3.0 mg/kg showed near-lowest clonal expansion. Expanded clones were, on average, more numerous among CD8+ T cells than CD4+.

This clonotype was sampled from an adult with an advanced solid tumor such as melanoma, head and neck, liver or kidney cancer. This sequence joins TRBV27 and TRBJ1-1; TRBD1 matches at 8 bases. The sample in question was CD4+ or CD8+ T cells sorted from blood, obtained in a trial of the OX40 agonist ivuxolimab. The CDR3: CASRLTGGTMNTEAFF. The CDR3 nucleotides are TGTGCCAGCAGACTCACAGGGGGGACCATGAACACTGAAGCTTTCTTT.